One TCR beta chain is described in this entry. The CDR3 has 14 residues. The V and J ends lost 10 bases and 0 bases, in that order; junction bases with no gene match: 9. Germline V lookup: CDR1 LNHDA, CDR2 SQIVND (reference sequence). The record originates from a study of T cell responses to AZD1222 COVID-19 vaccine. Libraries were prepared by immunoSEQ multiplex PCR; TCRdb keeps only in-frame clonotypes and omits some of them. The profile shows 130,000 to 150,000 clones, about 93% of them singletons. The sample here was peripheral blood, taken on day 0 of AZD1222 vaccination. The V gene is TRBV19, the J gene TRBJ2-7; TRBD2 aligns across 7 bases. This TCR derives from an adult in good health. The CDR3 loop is CATRPGGSSYEQYF. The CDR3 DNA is TGTGCCACCCGCCCGGGCGGGAGCTCCTACGAGCAGTACTTC.